The 26 T cell receptor beta chains below come from one sample, sequenced in a study of shared clonotypes between healthy human individuals. Some clones are missing from TCRdb's copy, which holds only in-frame ones; the method was immunoSEQ multiplex PCR. This sample has approximately 2.4 million clones, with more than 90% found just once. Sequencing input: naive CD4+ T cells sorted from blood. This sample's subset: CD45RA+ positively selected. The receptors were sampled from a man aged 18 to 30 in good health.

The rearrangement uses TRBV6-6 and TRBJ1-2; unclear D gene. Germline loops: CDR1 MNHNY, CDR2 SVGAGI (reference sequence). The CDR3 is 14 residues long. The V gene lost 8 bases and the J gene lost 8 bases, with 21 bases spanning the gap. CDR3 region: CASCPLTIPGGYTF. The CDR3, as DNA: TGTGCCAGCTGTCCCTTAACGATCCCGGGCGGCTACACCTTC.

The chain links TRBV10-3 to TRBJ2-1, with 9 bases identical to TRBD2. The CDR3 spans 14 residues. Germline V gene sequence: CDR1 ENHRY, CDR2 SYGVKD. Losses at the gene ends were 8 bases for V and 6 bases for J; bases not matched to a gene: 8. CDR3 sequence (DNA): TGTGCCATCTCCGGGACTAGCTTTACCAATGAGCAGTTCTTC. This sequence encodes CAISGTSFTNEQFF.

The rearrangement links TRBV5-1 to TRBJ2-7; tentative D call: TRBD1 (5 bases). V shed 0 bases and J shed 3 bases, with 13 bases lying between them. Germline V gives CDR1 SGHRS, CDR2 YFSETQ. The CDR3 is made up of 15 amino acids. The CDR3 is CASSLDAGPNYEQYF. As DNA, the CDR3 is TGCGCCAGCAGCTTGGACGCAGGGCCGAACTACGAGCAGTACTTC.

On this clone itself: At the DNA level, this CDR3 is encoded by other sequences in the same sample as well. The chain is built from TRBV18 and TRBJ1-1; D remains unclear. V lost 3 bases and J lost 2, with 10 bases in between. From germline, CDR1 is KGHSH and CDR2 LQKENI. The CDR3 runs to 14 residues. CDR3 DNA sequence: TGTGCCAGCTCACCGTCGCAGGTAAACACTGAAGCTTTCTTT. Its protein is CASSPSQVNTEAFF. The whole variable domain, remainder taken from reference TRBV18 and TRBJ1-1, is NAGVMQNPRHLVRRRGQEARLRCSPMKGHSHVYWYRQLPEEGLKFMVYLQKENIIDESGMPKERFSAEFPKEGPSILRIQQVVRGDSAAYFCASSPSQVNTEAFFGQGTRLTVV.

This CDR3 is CASLTRQLLGLVGRTDTQYF. The CDR3 DNA follows: TGTGCCAGCTTAACCCGACAGCTTTTAGGACTAGTGGGACGCACAGATACGCAGTATTTT. V gene TRBV21-1 combines with J gene TRBJ2-3; the table's TRBD2 call for D was not verified on the DNA. TRBV21-1 is classified as a pseudogene. The CDR3 is 20 amino acids.

The V gene is TRBV4-1, the J gene TRBJ2-3, with 8 bases that match TRBD1. V was clipped by 2 bases and J by 1 base; unmatched bases: 2. Germline V gene lookup returns CDR1 MGHRA and CDR2 YSYEKL. This CDR3 contains 15 residues. In nucleotides, the CDR3 is TGCGCCAGCAGCCAATCGACAGGGGGCACAGATACGCAGTATTTT. Its translation is CASSQSTGGTDTQYF.

This chain links TRBV18 with TRBJ2-5; D unclear. The CDR3 runs to 13 residues. Trimming took off 3 bases at V and 2 bases at J, with 7 bases between the two ends. Germline CDR1 is KGHSH and CDR2 is LQKENI. In DNA, the CDR3 is TGTGCCAGCTCACCTCAGAATCAAGAGACCCAGTACTTC. Protein sequence: CASSPQNQETQYF. The full variable domain, in which reference TRBV18 and TRBJ2-5 provide the parts outside the CDR3, is NAGVMQNPRHLVRRRGQEARLRCSPMKGHSHVYWYRQLPEEGLKFMVYLQKENIIDESGMPKERFSAEFPKEGPSILRIQQVVRGDSAAYFCASSPQNQETQYFGPGTRLLVL.

This rearrangement joins TRBV29-1 to TRBJ1-2, with D perhaps matching TRBD1 (6 bases). Germline CDR1 and CDR2: SQVTM and ANQGSEA. The length of the CDR3 is 14 residues. V dropped 3 bases and J dropped 0 bases, with 11 bases sitting between them. CDR3 sequence reads: CSVEGGRTNYGYTF. As DNA, the CDR3 is TGCAGCGTTGAGGGGGGCAGAACTAACTATGGCTACACCTTC. The full variable domain, its missing parts supplied by reference TRBV29-1 and TRBJ1-2, is SAVISQKPSRDICQRGTSLTIQCQVDSQVTMMFWYRQQPGQSLTLIATANQGSEATYESGFVIDKFPISRPNLTFSTLTVSNMSPEDSSIYLCSVEGGRTNYGYTFGSGTRLTVV.

The genes are TRBV30 and TRBJ2-7, with unresolved D. CDR1 GTSNPN and CDR2 SVGIG come from the germline V gene (reference sequence). V was cut by 1 base and J by 6 bases, with 10 bases left in between. The CDR3 is 12 amino acids. CDR3 protein: CAWSGFIGEQYF. CDR3 sequence (DNA): TGTGCCTGGAGTGGATTTATTGGCGAGCAGTACTTC.

As to this clone: At one boundary the junction diverges from the germline segment, which might be a read error. The sample carries other DNA sequences with the same CDR3. The chain recombines TRBV6-6 with TRBJ1-4; D gene unclear. The CDR3 length is 16 residues. The germline V gene encodes CDR1 MNHNY and CDR2 SVGAGI (reference sequence). The CDR3 DNA reads TGTGCCAGCAGTTACTCGCCGGGAGTTACTAATGAAAAACTATTTTTT. This codes for CASSYSPGVTNEKLFF.

The rearrangement joins TRBV6-1 to TRBJ2-7; TRBD2 aligns across 12 bases. Unmatched junction bases numbered 3, after V lost 7 bases and J lost 2 bases. CDR1 and CDR2 from the germline V gene are MNHNS and SASEGT. The CDR3 is 14 amino acids. CDR3 in DNA: TGTGCCAGCACCAGACTAGCGGGAGCCTACGAGCAGTACTTC. It codes for CASTRLAGAYEQYF.

V and J are TRBV5-1 and TRBJ2-1, with D possibly matching TRBD1 (5 bases). The CDR3 runs to 15 residues. Germline values: CDR1 SGHRS, CDR2 YFSETQ. Trimming took 2 bases from V and 6 from J, leaving 15 bases between them. The CDR3 nucleotides are TGCGCCAGCAGCTTCGGACATAGACCCAGCAATGAGCAGTTCTTC. This gives the protein CASSFGHRPSNEQFF.

The chain recombines TRBV6-6 with TRBJ1-3; maybe TRBD1 (5 bases). The CDR3 consists of 15 residues. The V and J ends lost 6 bases and 0 bases respectively, with 12 bases between them. Germline lookup yields CDR1 MNHNY and CDR2 SVGAGI (reference sequence). CDR3 region: CASSPRQSSGNTIYF. CDR3 nucleotides: TGTGCCAGCAGCCCCAGACAGTCCTCTGGAAACACCATATATTTT.

With regard to this clone: The same CDR3 also results from other DNA sequences found in this sample. V is TRBV6-6 and J is TRBJ2-7; 8 nucleotides match TRBD1. The CDR3 spans 12 residues. V was pared by 5 bases and J by 6 bases, with 3 bases of the junction left unmatched. Germline V CDR1 and CDR2: MNHNY, SVGAGI (reference sequence). The CDR3 reads CASSRTGGEQYF. The DNA for the CDR3 is TGTGCCAGCAGTAGAACAGGGGGCGAGCAGTACTTC.

The CDR3 coding sequence is TGCGCCAGCAGCCAAGATGGCCCTAACAGGGTTACCGAGCGGGGAAAGTCCTACGAGCAGTACTTC. Translation gives CASSQDGPNRVTERGKSYEQYF. V and J are TRBV4-1 and TRBJ2-7, with TRBD2 as a possible D gene (7 bases). This CDR3 region has 22 residues. Germline V gene data show CDR1 as MGHRA and CDR2 as YSYEKL. Trimming took off 0 bases at V and 1 base at J, with 31 bases between the two ends.

The chain links TRBV5-4 to TRBJ2-3, with D possibly TRBD1 on 6 matching bases. Germline V gene data show CDR1 as SGHNT and CDR2 as YYREEE (reference sequence). The ends were cut back, 3 bases at V and 6 bases at J, with 11 bases in the middle. This CDR3 is 13 amino acids long. The CDR3 loop reads CASSYTGTDTQYF. CDR3 sequence (DNA): TGTGCCAGCAGCTACACAGGGACGGATACGCAGTATTTT.

The CDR3 DNA sequence: TGTGCCAGCAGCTACTCCGGGACTAGCGTCTACAATGAGCAGTTCTTC. It is translated as CASSYSGTSVYNEQFF. The V and J genes are TRBV7-2 and TRBJ2-1, with 10 bases matching TRBD2. This CDR3 has 16 residues. Germline assignment: CDR1 SGHTA and CDR2 FQGNSA. The ends lost 4 bases at V and 3 bases at J; junction bases unmatched: 6.

The rearrangement joins TRBV5-8 to TRBJ1-3, with 8 bases matching TRBD1. CDR3 length equals 14 residues. V shed 4 bases, J shed 5 bases, and the junction held 5 bases outside the gene matches. Germline values: CDR1 SGHTS, CDR2 YDEGEE. Here the CDR3 DNA reads TGTGCCAGCAGCGATGGACAGGGCCGAAACACCATATATTTT. Translation: CASSDGQGRNTIYF.

The chain uses TRBV10-2 and TRBJ2-3, with D unclear. The CDR3 sequence is 12 residues long. The V end was cut by 6 bases, the J end by 6 bases, with 10 bases between. Looked up from germline, CDR1 is WSHSY and CDR2 is SAAADI. CDR3 nucleotides: TGCGCCAGCAGATCCCCGGGTGATACGCAGTATTTT. Translated, it gives CASRSPGDTQYF.

The chain carries TRBV6-1 and TRBJ1-5; D may be TRBD1 (5 bases). The V gene's germline CDR1 is MNHNS and CDR2 SASEGT. The germline V and J ends were trimmed by 6 bases and 7 bases, with 13 bases remaining between them. The CDR3 loop spans 13 amino acids. CDR3 nucleotide sequence: TGTGCCAGCAGAATAGGGACGGGGCAGCCCCAGCATTTT. This sequence encodes CASRIGTGQPQHF.

Regarding this clone: This sample also contains other DNA sequences that code for the same CDR3. CDR3 protein: CASRSSGNTIYF. As DNA, the CDR3 is TGTGCCAGCAGAAGCTCTGGAAACACCATATATTTT. V usage is TRBV6-5 and J usage is TRBJ1-3; no reliable D call. Germline V gene sequence: CDR1 MNHEY, CDR2 SVGAGI. Trimming left V 6 bases short and J 0 bases short, with 3 bases between. The CDR3 has 12 amino acids.

Comments on this clone: Other DNA variants within this sample encode the same CDR3. This chain uses TRBV10-3 with TRBJ2-7, with unresolved D. V lost 0 bases and J 5 bases, leaving 2 bases between the germline ends. This CDR3 region has 11 residues. Germline V gene data show CDR1 as ENHRY and CDR2 as SYGVKD. In DNA form, the CDR3 reads TGTGCCATCAGTGAGTCTGACGAGCAGTACTTC. This encodes CAISESDEQYF.

For this clone: One end of the junction varies from germline; a read error may be responsible. J is TRBJ1-2 and V is TRBV28, with TRBD1 identical over 11 bases. Germline-derived CDR1 and CDR2 are MDHEN and SYDVKM. The CDR3 is made up of 13 amino acids. The CDR3 spells CASTPTPGQGGPF. The DNA for the CDR3 is TGTGCCAGCACTCCTACCCCGGGACAGGGGGGACCCTTC.

A word on this clone: The sample contains more than one DNA sequence encoding this CDR3. The chain links TRBV7-9 to TRBJ1-5; D not certain. CDR3 length: 13 amino acids. V lost 1 base and J 4 bases, leaving 5 bases between the germline ends. Germline V gene sequence: CDR1 SEHNR, CDR2 FQNEAQ (reference sequence). CDR3 sequence (DNA): TGTGCCAGCAGCTTAGTTGGGAATCAGCCCCAGCATTTT. Translated, it gives CASSLVGNQPQHF.

V and J are TRBV28 and TRBJ2-2; D ambiguous. CDR1 MDHEN and CDR2 SYDVKM come from the germline V gene. Trimming took off 5 bases at V and 7 bases at J, with 8 bases between the two ends. The CDR3 has 12 amino acids. CDR3 sequence: CASSLDRGELFF. CDR3 in DNA: TGTGCCAGCAGTCTCGACCGCGGGGAGCTGTTTTTT.

The V gene is TRBV2, the J gene TRBJ2-7; no clear D gene. The CDR3 length is 13 residues. Trimming took 7 bases from V and 10 from J, leaving 20 bases between them. The germline V gene has CDR1 SNHLY and CDR2 FYNNEI. CDR3 loop: CASTVVGPNEQYF. CDR3 in DNA: TGTGCCAGCACTGTCGTGGGCCCTAATGAACAGTACTTC.